The clone carrying this TCR beta chain was counted a single time. The entry originates in a study of T cell changes during pregnancy in multiple sclerosis. TCRdb keeps only in-frame clones here, not all; method: immunoSEQ multiplex PCR. Of about 120,000 clones listed, over 85% were seen once; the top ten hold 6.2%. CDR3 size: 14 residues. The germline V gene encodes CDR1 SGHRS and CDR2 YFSETQ. The V and J ends lost 3 bases and 2 bases respectively, with 12 bases between them. The sequencing used peripheral blood, collected before pregnancy. The TCR was taken from a female donor with multiple sclerosis, enrolled in a pregnancy study. The chain uses TRBV5-1 and TRBJ2-7; tentative D call: TRBD1 (5 bases). In nucleotides, the CDR3 is TGCGCCAGCAGCTCGTCAGGGAATCCCTACGAGCAGTACTTC. Its protein is CASSSSGNPYEQYF.